The 6 T cell receptor beta chains below all came from one sample that was sequenced in a study of blood T cells in healthy people across ages. The second PCR ran roughly 7 to 12 cycles with a sample-barcoded 5' primer and J-beta primers. TCRdb reanalysed the 5' RACE reads using MiXCR and keeps one entry per CDR3 protein. Of roughly 570,000 distinct CDR3 sequences in the sample, about 26% were seen once. Sequencing input: blood. These receptors were taken from a woman aged 70 to 79 in good health.

V and J are TRBV12-3 or TRBV12-4 and TRBJ1-2; 8 nucleotides match TRBD1. Trimming took 1 base from V and 5 from J; bases not matched to a gene: 9. The CDR3 totals 16 residues. Here the CDR3 reads CASSLGTGRGGYGYTF. Written as DNA, the CDR3 is TGTGCCAGCAGTTTAGGGACAGGGCGAGGGGGGTATGGCTACACCTTC.

J is TRBJ2-5 and V is TRBV7-2; tentative D call: TRBD2 (7 bases). Trimming took off 2 bases at V and 0 bases at J, with 13 bases between the two ends. The germline gives CDR1 SGHTA, CDR2 FQGNSA. The CDR3 runs 16 residues. CDR3: CASSLMRGPYQETQYF. In DNA form, the CDR3 reads TGTGCCAGCAGCTTAATGCGGGGGCCGTACCAAGAGACCCAGTACTTC.

This clonotype was counted at least ten times. The chain joins TRBV7-2 to TRBJ2-7; possibly TRBD1 for D (5 bases). CDR3 length: 15 residues. The germline CDR1 and CDR2 sequences are SGHTA and FQGNSA. V lost 5 bases, J lost 0 bases, and 14 bases lay in between. The chain's CDR3 is CASSQTRVLSYEQYF. DNA of the CDR3: TGTGCCAGCAGCCAAACCAGGGTGCTCTCCTACGAGCAGTACTTC.

This clonotype was observed a handful of times. The V gene is TRBV5-1, the J gene TRBJ1-1; unclear D gene. V lost 4 bases, J lost 3 bases, and 16 bases lay in between. Germline lookup yields CDR1 SGHRS and CDR2 YFSETQ. The CDR3 length is 15 residues. DNA of the CDR3: TGCGCCAGCAGCGAGGACCCCTCCGGGGACACTGAAGCTTTCTTT. Translation: CASSEDPSGDTEAFF.

This clonotype was recorded a few times. The chain has TRBV20-1 and TRBJ1-3; TRBD1 is a possible D gene (6 bases). The germline V gene encodes CDR1 DFQATT and CDR2 SNEGSKA (reference sequence). V was clipped by 6 bases and J by 0 bases, with 27 bases between them. The CDR3 sequence is 19 residues long. CDR3 in amino acids: CSAGRGGPGNHPSGNTIYF. The CDR3 nucleotides are TGCAGTGCCGGACGAGGGGGACCGGGTAATCATCCCTCTGGAAACACCATATATTTT.

The rearrangement links TRBV19 to TRBJ2-5; D is ambiguous. CDR3 size: 14 residues. The germline CDR1 and CDR2 sequences are LNHDA and SQIVND (reference sequence). Trimming removed 9 bases from V and 3 bases from J, with 17 bases in between. The chain's CDR3 is CASNAGGAEETQYF. DNA for the CDR3: TGTGCCAGCAACGCCGGCGGTGCGGAAGAGACCCAGTACTTC.